Each of the 13 T cell receptor beta chains below was sequenced from the same sample in a study of long-term antiretroviral therapy in people with HIV. The authors ran the immunoSEQ assay, v3.0, at survey level. This table comes from immunoSEQ multiplex PCR, and its TCRdb copy is limited to in-frame clones, with some not included. The sample contains tens of thousands of clones, 65% to 75% of which appear only once. The sequenced sample was unsorted PBMCs, obtained 3 years after starting antiretroviral therapy. These receptors were taken from a man aged 45 to 65 with HIV.

The V and J genes are TRBV28 and TRBJ1-1; 8 positions match TRBD1. This CDR3 is built from 16 residues. Germline assignment: CDR1 MDHEN and CDR2 SYDVKM. V shed 1 base, J shed 1 base, and the junction held 5 bases outside the gene matches. The CDR3 reads CASSLLTGEKNTEAFF. CDR3 nucleotide sequence: TGTGCCAGCAGTTTATTGACAGGGGAAAAGAACACTGAAGCTTTCTTT. Based on the CDR3 plus reference TRBV28 and TRBJ1-1, the full variable domain is DVKVTQSSRYLVKRTGEKVFLECVQDMDHENMFWYRQDPGLGLRLIYFSYDVKMKEKGDIPEGYSVSREKKERFSLILESASTNQTSMYLCASSLLTGEKNTEAFFGQGTRLTVV.

This clone was counted between two and nine times. The chain has TRBV9 and TRBJ1-2, with 10 bases lining up with TRBD1. J lost 0 bases, V lost 2 bases, and 4 bases had no gene match. Germline values: CDR1 SGDLS, CDR2 YYNGEE. The CDR3 is made up of 16 amino acids. The CDR3 nucleotides are TGTGCCAGCAGCGTCGGACAGGGGGGGACTAACTATGGCTACACCTTC. This translates into CASSVGQGGTNYGYTF. The variable domain in full, completed from reference TRBV9 and TRBJ1-2, reads DSGVTQTPKHLITATGQRVTLRCSPRSGDLSVYWYQQSLDQGLQFLIQYYNGEERAKGNILERFSAQQFPDLHSELNLSSLELGDSALYFCASSVGQGGTNYGYTFGSGTRLTVV.

V gene TRBV29-1 combines with J gene TRBJ1-2, with TRBD1 as a possible D gene (6 bases). This CDR3 region has 14 residues. V was trimmed by 4 bases and J by 5 bases, leaving 17 bases between them. Per germline, CDR1 SQVTM and CDR2 ANQGSEA. The DNA of the CDR3 is TGCAGCGTTGCTACCCTCGGGGGCGCATATGGCTACACCTTC. Amino acids: CSVATLGGAYGYTF.

V gene TRBV7-2 combines with J gene TRBJ2-3; TRBD2 agrees at 8 bases. The CDR3 has 15 residues. The V gene end was trimmed by 5 bases and the J gene end by 4 bases; junction bases not matched to a gene: 8. Germline-derived CDR1 and CDR2 are SGHTA and FQGNSA. CDR3 coding DNA: TGTGCCAGCAGCCAAGCCCGGGGGGGTGCAGATACGCAGTATTTT. This codes for CASSQARGGADTQYF.

The chain is built from TRBV9 and TRBJ2-2, with TRBD1 matching 8 bases. The J segment lost 0 bases and the V segment lost 3 bases, leaving 7 bases of the junction unmatched. This CDR3 spans 17 amino acids. Per the germline V gene, CDR1 is SGDLS and CDR2 is YYNGEE. The CDR3 nucleotides read TGTGCCAGCAGCGCCTCCCGGACAGGGACGAACACCGGGGAGCTGTTTTTT. It yields the protein CASSASRTGTNTGELFF.

The genes are TRBV11-2 and TRBJ2-5, with D tentatively TRBD2 (6 bases). V was clipped by 2 bases and J by 5 bases, with 9 bases between them. Germline CDR1 reads SGHAT; CDR2 reads FQNNGV. This CDR3 is 13 amino acids long. The CDR3 DNA reads as TGTGCCAGCAGCTTATGGGGGGAGGAGACCCAGTACTTC. This codes for CASSLWGEETQYF.

This clone was counted between two and nine times. CDR3 sequence (DNA): TGCGCCAGCAGCCAATTGGGGTTAGACCTCCACTTT. The encoded protein is CASSQLGLDLHF. The rearrangement links TRBV4-1 to TRBJ1-6; no definite D call. CDR1 is MGHRA and CDR2 is YSYEKL in the germline V gene. The CDR3 is 12 residues long. V lost 2 bases to trimming and J lost 15 bases, with 11 bases between them.

This clone occurred a few times. The chain has TRBV11-2 and TRBJ2-3, with a possible D match to TRBD2 (5 bases). Trimming shortened V by 1 base and J by 2 bases, and 10 bases separated the two germline ends. Germline V gene sequence: CDR1 SGHAT, CDR2 FQNNGV. The CDR3 loop spans 15 amino acids. The CDR3 region is CASSLVTGFTDTQYF. In DNA form, the CDR3 reads TGTGCCAGCAGCTTAGTCACGGGATTCACAGATACGCAGTATTTT.

This clone was recorded a few times. This chain connects TRBV7-2 to TRBJ1-2, with TRBD1 as a possible D gene (6 bases). The V gene lost 4 bases and the J gene lost 4 bases, with 13 bases spanning the gap. The CDR3 extends over 14 amino acids. From germline, CDR1 is SGHTA and CDR2 FQGNSA. The CDR3 region is CASSSSGAIYGYTF. The CDR3 DNA is TGTGCCAGCAGCTCCTCAGGGGCGATCTATGGCTACACCTTC.

This rearrangement joins TRBV7-9 to TRBJ1-1; possible D gene TRBD1, 5 bases. Germline CDR1 is SEHNR and CDR2 is FQNEAQ (reference sequence). Deletions cut 1 base from V and 11 bases from J, with 11 bases between. There are 12 residues in the CDR3. The CDR3 coding sequence is TGTGCCAGCAGCTTAGGGGACGTCGGGGCTTTCTTT. It yields the protein CASSLGDVGAFF.

The rearrangement uses TRBV4-2 and TRBJ1-2; D may be TRBD1 (6 bases). The CDR3 sequence is 14 residues long. Germline CDR1 and CDR2: LGHNA and YNFKEQ. V lost 3 bases to trimming and J lost 2 bases, with 10 bases between them. This chain's CDR3 is CASSHGGQNYGYTF. In DNA form, the CDR3 reads TGTGCCAGCAGCCACGGGGGGCAAAACTATGGCTACACCTTC.

CDR3 protein: CAISSTSGSSTDTQYF. Here the CDR3 DNA reads TGTGCCATCAGTTCCACTAGCGGGAGTAGCACAGATACGCAGTATTTT. This chain uses TRBV10-3 with TRBJ2-3; TRBD2 aligns across 11 bases. The CDR3 contains 16 residues. V shed 5 bases, J shed 0 bases, and the junction held 4 bases outside the gene matches. The germline CDR1 and CDR2 sequences are ENHRY and SYGVKD.

The rearrangement links TRBV19 to TRBJ2-7; D remains unclear. Germline CDR1 and CDR2: LNHDA and SQIVND (reference sequence). There are 14 residues in the CDR3. V lost 1 base, J lost 9 bases, and 16 bases lay in between. The CDR3: CASSIGGYRHGQYF. CDR3 DNA sequence: TGTGCCAGTAGTATAGGAGGTTACCGGCATGGGCAGTACTTC.